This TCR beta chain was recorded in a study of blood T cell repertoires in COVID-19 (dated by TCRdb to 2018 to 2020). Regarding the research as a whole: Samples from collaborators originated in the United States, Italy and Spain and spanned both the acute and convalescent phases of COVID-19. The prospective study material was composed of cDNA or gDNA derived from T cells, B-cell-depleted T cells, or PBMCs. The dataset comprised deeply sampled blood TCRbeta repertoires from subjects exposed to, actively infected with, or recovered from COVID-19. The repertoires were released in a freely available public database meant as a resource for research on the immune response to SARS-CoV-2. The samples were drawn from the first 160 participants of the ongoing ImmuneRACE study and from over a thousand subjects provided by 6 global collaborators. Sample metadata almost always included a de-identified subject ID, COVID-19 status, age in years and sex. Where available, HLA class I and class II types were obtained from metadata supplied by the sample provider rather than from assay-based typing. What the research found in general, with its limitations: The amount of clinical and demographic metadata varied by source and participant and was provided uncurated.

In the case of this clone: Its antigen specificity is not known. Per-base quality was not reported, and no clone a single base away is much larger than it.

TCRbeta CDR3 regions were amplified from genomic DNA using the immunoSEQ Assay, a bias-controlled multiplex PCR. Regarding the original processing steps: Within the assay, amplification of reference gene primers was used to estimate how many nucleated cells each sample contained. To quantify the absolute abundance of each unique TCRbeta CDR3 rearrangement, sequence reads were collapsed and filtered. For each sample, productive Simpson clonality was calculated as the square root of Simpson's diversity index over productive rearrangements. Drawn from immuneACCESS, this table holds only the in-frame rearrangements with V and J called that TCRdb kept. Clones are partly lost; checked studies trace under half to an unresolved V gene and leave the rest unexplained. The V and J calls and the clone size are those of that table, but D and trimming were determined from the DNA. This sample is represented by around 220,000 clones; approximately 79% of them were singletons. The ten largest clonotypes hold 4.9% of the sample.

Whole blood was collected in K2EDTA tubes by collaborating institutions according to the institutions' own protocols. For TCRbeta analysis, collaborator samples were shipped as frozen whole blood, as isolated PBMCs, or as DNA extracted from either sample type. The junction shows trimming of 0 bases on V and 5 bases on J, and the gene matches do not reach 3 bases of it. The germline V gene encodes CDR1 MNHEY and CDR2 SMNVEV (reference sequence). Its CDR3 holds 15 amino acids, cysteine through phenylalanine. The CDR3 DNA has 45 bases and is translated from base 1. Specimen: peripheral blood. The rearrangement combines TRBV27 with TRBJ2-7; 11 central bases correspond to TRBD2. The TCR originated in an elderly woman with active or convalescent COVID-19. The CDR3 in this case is CASSLSRLAGNEQYF. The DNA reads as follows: TGTGCCAGCAGTTTATCGCGACTAGCGGGGAACGAGCAGTACTTC.